This T cell receptor (beta chain) appears in the sequencing data of a study of cytomegalovirus exposure and HLA in healthy donors. Notes on the study in general: Near-uniform donor sequencing depth was presumed by presence/absence analyses. According to a later analysis, donors in an Asian-associated ancestry cluster reportedly had fewer N-insertions than the approximately 620-donor mean.

The junction had 7 bases not matched to a gene; V was cut back by 2 bases and J by 7 bases. This CDR3 contains 15 residues. CDR1 is SGHNT, CDR2 YYREEE, per germline (reference sequence). On this clone itself: What it binds is not known.

PCR involved 60 Vbeta and 13 Jbeta primers. Profiling relied on immunoSEQ multiplex PCR, and the TCRdb table lists in-frame clones only, not all of them. The sample yields about 140,000 clones, around four fifths seen once. Likely unrecorded immune exposures existed in these nominally healthy donors. Input material: PBMCs. This receptor was obtained from a woman aged 40 to 49 in good health and CMV-seronegative. The rearrangement uses TRBV5-4 and TRBJ2-1; 9 nucleotides align to TRBD2. The CDR3 bases are TGTGCCAGCAGCTTCGGCGCGGGAGGGCTTAATGAGCAGTTCTTC. Its translation is CASSFGAGGLNEQFF.